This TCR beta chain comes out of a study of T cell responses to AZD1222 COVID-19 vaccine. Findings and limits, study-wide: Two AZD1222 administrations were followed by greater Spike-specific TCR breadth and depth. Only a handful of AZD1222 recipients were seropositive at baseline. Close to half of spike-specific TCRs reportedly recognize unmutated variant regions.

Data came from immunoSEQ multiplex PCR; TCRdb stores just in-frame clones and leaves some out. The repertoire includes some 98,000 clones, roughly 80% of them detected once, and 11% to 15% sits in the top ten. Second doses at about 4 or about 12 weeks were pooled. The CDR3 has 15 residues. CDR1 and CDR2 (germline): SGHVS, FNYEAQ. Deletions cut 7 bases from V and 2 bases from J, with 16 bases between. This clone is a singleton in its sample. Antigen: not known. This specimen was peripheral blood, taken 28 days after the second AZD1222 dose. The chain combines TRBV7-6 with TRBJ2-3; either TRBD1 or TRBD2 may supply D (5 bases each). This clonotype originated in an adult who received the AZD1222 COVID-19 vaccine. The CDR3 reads CASNNPGAHTDTQYF. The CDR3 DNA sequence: TGTGCCAGCAATAACCCCGGGGCCCACACAGATACGCAGTATTTT.